This TCR beta chain was recorded in a study of regulatory T cells. Study findings and constraints: Hydrophobic residues at CDR3 positions 6 and 7 were enriched in conventional CD4+ T cells of CD3G-deficient patients.

Autoimmunity was present in every CD3G-deficient patient, worse in two. Sorting split CD4+ cells into CD25-high CD127-low Tregs and CD25-low CD127-high conventional T cells. Germline V gives CDR1 MNHNS, CDR2 SASEGT. CDR3 size: 10 residues. V lost 3 bases to trimming and J lost 7 bases, with 4 bases between them. The PCR used 52 TRBV and 13 TRBJ primers. Some clones are missing from TCRdb's copy, which holds only in-frame ones; the method was immunoSEQ multiplex PCR. The repertoire has some 38,000 clones, approximately 91% of them found once; the top ten carry over 2%. About this clone: Its target is unknown.

This receptor was taken from a person aged 18 to 35 with CD3G deficiency. Specimen: conventional CD4+ T cells sorted from blood. The chain is built from TRBV6-1 and TRBJ2-7; D uncertain. CDR3 loop: CASSDEEQYF. The CDR3 region has the DNA TGTGCCAGCAGTGACGAGGAGCAGTACTTC.